This paragraph covers one TCR beta chain sequence. The antigen remains unidentified. J lost 3 bases, V lost 4 bases, and 8 bases had no gene match. Germline V CDR1 and CDR2: MGHDK, SYGVNS. There are 18 residues in the CDR3. This specimen belongs to a study of T cell responses to AZD1222 COVID-19 vaccine. Broader study findings: Distributed over spike, vaccine-associated CD4 TCRs predominated at 160-218 and 743-854. No repertoire was sampled before or during the peak T cell response, only after it.

TCRdb's copy holds only in-frame clones and misses some; the assay was immunoSEQ multiplex PCR. The sample comprises approximately 220,000 clones, roughly 91% of which are singletons, and approximately 1% rests with the top ten. The chain uses TRBV25-1 and TRBJ2-1, with 14 bases that match TRBD2. The sample was peripheral blood, taken on day 0 of MenACWY control vaccination. This receptor was obtained from an adult in good health. CDR3 amino acids: CASSAPIGTSGSYNEQFF. The CDR3 nucleotides read TGTGCCAGCAGTGCCCCTATCGGGACTAGCGGGAGCTACAATGAGCAGTTCTTC.